This is a list of T cell receptor beta chains from one sample in a study of T cell repertoires in cytomegalovirus infection. TCRdb re-analysed the reads in MiXCR, keeping a single row per CDR3 protein. The sample gives 750,000 to 900,000 distinct CDR3 sequences, 25% to 35% of which show up once; 10% to 15% is in the top ten. Antigens of these TCRs are unknown. Sequences were derived from cultured CD8+ T cells from PBMCs, sampled from culture after CMV antigen stimulation. The origin of the receptors is a human donor in good health (CMV status not recorded). Some clones in this sample may be carry-over from other donors' samples. Each CDR3 is given with its conserved first and last residue. A D gene is named only where the DNA matches it firmly. The listing skips clone size in some rows; elsewhere it reads once, few, many or a size class.

>TRBV5-5|few|NA|TRBJ1-2
CASTLRVRDYGYTF
TGTGCCAGCACCCTGCGGGTTAGGGACTATGGCTACACCTTC
>TRBV12-3/TRBV12-4|few|NA|TRBJ1-1
CASSLPATEAFF
TGTGCCAGCAGTTTACCAGCCACTGAAGCTTTCTTT
>TRBV6-6|NA|NA|TRBJ1-3
CASTQGPSSGNTIYF
TGTGCCAGCACCCAAGGGCCTTCCTCTGGAAACACCATATATTTT
>TRBV29-1|NA|TRBD2|TRBJ2-2
CSVEMRRGGLVTGELFF
TGCAGCGTTGAAATGAGACGGGGGGGCCTGGTTACCGGGGAGCTGTTTTTT
>TRBV7-4|few|NA|TRBJ1-6
CASSPPEGLYNSPLHF
TGTGCCAGCAGCCCGCCGGAGGGGTTGTATAATTCACCCCTCCACTTT
>TRBV7-6|NA|NA|TRBJ2-2
CVSSEPRDFNANTGELFF
TGTGTCAGCAGCGAACCAAGGGACTTTAACGCGAACACCGGGGAGCTGTTTTTT
>TRBV4-1|NA|NA|TRBJ1-3
CASSQAQGNTIYF
TGTGCCAGCAGCCAGGCCCAGGGAAACACCATATATTTT
>TRBV7-2|many|NA|TRBJ2-7
CASSLAPDISPSYEQYF
TGTGCCAGCAGCTTAGCCCCGGACATCTCCCCATCCTACGAGCAGTACTTC
>TRBV12-5|few|TRBD1|TRBJ1-2
CASGPADRNLDWGGKNYGYTF
TGTGCTAGTGGCCCTGCGGACAGGAATCTTGATTGGGGTGGTAAAAACTATGGCTACACCTTC
>TRBV2|NA|TRBD2|TRBJ2-1
CASSERLAAPYNEQFF
TGTGCCAGCAGTGAGAGACTAGCGGCCCCATACAATGAGCAGTTCTTC